This T cell receptor beta chain was sequenced in a study of blood T cell repertoires in COVID-19. Whole-study context: Samples of COVID-19 (acute and convalescent) were obtained from the United States, Italy and Spain. The cDNA or gDNA used as material had been derived from T cells, B-cell-depleted T cells, or PBMCs.

Only in-frame clones appear in the TCRdb table, and some are missing; sequencing was by immunoSEQ multiplex PCR. The sample records about 230,000 clones, 70% to 90% being singletons. CDR3 length: 16 amino acids. Looked up from germline, CDR1 is SEHNR and CDR2 is FQNEAQ (reference sequence). With V trimmed by 5 bases and J by 5 bases, 6 bases remained unmatched. The chain has TRBV7-9 and TRBJ2-5, with TRBD2 matching 15 bases. The TCR comes from a man aged 45-65 years with COVID-19, enrolled during active disease. Input material: peripheral blood. CDR3: CASSAGLAGGDETQYF. The CDR3 DNA reads as TGTGCCAGCAGCGCGGGACTAGCGGGAGGTGATGAGACCCAGTACTTC.